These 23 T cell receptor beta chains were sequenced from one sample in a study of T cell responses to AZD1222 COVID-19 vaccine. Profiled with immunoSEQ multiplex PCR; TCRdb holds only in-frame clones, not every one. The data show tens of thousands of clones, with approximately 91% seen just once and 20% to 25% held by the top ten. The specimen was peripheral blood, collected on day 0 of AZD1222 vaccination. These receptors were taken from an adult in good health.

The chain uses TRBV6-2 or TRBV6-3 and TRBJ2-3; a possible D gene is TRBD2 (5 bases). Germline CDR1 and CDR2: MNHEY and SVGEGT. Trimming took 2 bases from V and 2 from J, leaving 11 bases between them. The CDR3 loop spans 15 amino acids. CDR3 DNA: TGTGCCAGCAGTTACCCCCCCCTAGCCACAGATACGCAGTATTTT. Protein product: CASSYPPLATDTQYF.

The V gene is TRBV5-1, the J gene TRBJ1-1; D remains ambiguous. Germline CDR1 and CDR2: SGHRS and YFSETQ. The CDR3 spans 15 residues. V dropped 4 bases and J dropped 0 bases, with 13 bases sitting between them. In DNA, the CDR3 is TGCGCCAGCAGCGTTGGTTCAGCTATGAACACTGAAGCTTTCTTT. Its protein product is CASSVGSAMNTEAFF.

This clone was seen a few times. In DNA form, the CDR3 reads TGTGCCAGCAGCCAACATCCCGGGAATGCCTACGAGCAGTACTTC. Translating gives CASSQHPGNAYEQYF. This chain connects TRBV3-1 (or the pseudogene TRBV3-2) to TRBJ2-7, with D possibly matching TRBD2 (5 bases). Trimming shortened V by 2 bases and J by 2 bases, and 13 bases separated the two germline ends. CDR1 LGHDT and CDR2 YNNKEL come from the germline V gene (reference sequence). CDR3 size: 15 residues.

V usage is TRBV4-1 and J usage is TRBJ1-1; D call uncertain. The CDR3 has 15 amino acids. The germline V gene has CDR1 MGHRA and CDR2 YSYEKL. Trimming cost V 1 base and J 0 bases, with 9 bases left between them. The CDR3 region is CASSQVRAVNTEAFF. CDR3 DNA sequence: TGCGCCAGCAGCCAAGTAAGGGCAGTGAACACTGAAGCTTTCTTT.

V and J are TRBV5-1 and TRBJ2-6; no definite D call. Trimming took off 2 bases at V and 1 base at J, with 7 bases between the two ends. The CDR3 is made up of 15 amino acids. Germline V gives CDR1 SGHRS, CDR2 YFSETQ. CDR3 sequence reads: CASSFTVSGANVLTF. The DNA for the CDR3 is TGCGCCAGCAGCTTTACAGTATCTGGGGCCAACGTCCTGACTTTC.

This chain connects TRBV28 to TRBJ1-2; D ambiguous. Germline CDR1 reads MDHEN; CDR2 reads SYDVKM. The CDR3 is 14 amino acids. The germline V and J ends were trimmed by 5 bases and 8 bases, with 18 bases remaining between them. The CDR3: CASSGARFDRGYTF. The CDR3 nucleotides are TGTGCCAGCAGTGGCGCTCGTTTTGATAGGGGCTACACCTTC.

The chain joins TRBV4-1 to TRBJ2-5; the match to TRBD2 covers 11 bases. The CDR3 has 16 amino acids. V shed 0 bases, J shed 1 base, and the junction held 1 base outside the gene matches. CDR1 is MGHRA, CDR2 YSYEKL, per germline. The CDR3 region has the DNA TGCGCCAGCAGCCAAGAACTAGCGGGAGTCCAAGAGACCCAGTACTTC. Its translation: CASSQELAGVQETQYF.

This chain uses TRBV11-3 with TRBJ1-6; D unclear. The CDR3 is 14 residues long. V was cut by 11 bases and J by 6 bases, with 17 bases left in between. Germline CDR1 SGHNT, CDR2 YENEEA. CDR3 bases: TGTGCCCGCCAAATGACTCGCCTTAATTCACCCCTCCACTTT. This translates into CARQMTRLNSPLHF.

The CDR3 region has the DNA TGTGCCAGCAGTTCCAACCCGGCGGGGACCCAGTACTTC. It translates to CASSSNPAGTQYF. The J gene is TRBJ2-5, the V gene TRBV27, with D possibly TRBD2 on 5 matching bases. There are 13 residues in the CDR3. The germline V gene has CDR1 MNHEY and CDR2 SMNVEV (reference sequence). The ends were cut back, 4 bases at V and 7 bases at J, with 13 bases in the middle.

The CDR3 loop reads CASSFGGQGVSPLHF. CDR3 nucleotides: TGTGCCAGCAGCTTCGGGGGACAGGGGGTATCACCCCTCCACTTT. The rearrangement joins TRBV5-8 to TRBJ1-6; 11 nucleotides line up with TRBD1. Trimming removed 2 bases from V and 10 bases from J; junction bases left unmatched: 5. Germline assignment: CDR1 SGHTS and CDR2 YDEGEE. The CDR3 runs to 15 residues. Based on the CDR3 plus reference TRBV5-8 and TRBJ1-6, the full variable domain is EAGVTQSPTHLIKTRGQQATLRCSPISGHTSVYWYQQALGLGLQFLLWYDEGEERNRGNFPPRFSGRQFPNYSSELNVNALELEDSALYLCASSFGGQGVSPLHFGNGTRLTVT.

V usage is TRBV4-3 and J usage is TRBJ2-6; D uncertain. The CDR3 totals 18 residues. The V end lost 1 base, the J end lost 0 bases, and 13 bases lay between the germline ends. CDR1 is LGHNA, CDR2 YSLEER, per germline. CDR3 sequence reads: CASSQGQAANSGANVLTF. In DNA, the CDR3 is TGCGCCAGCAGCCAAGGGCAGGCAGCCAACTCTGGGGCCAACGTCCTGACTTTC.

The chain's CDR3 is CASSDFGGSTEAFF. CDR3 nucleotides: TGTGCCAGCAGTGACTTCGGTGGGAGCACTGAAGCTTTCTTT. This sequence joins TRBV6-2 or TRBV6-3 and TRBJ1-1, with D unclear. The V gene lost 5 bases and the J gene lost 4 bases, with 14 bases spanning the gap. The CDR3 contains 14 residues. Germline CDR1 and CDR2: MNHEY and SVGEGT.

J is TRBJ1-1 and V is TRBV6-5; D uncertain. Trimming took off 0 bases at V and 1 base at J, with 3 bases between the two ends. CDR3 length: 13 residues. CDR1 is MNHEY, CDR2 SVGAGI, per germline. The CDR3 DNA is TGTGCCAGCAGTTACTCCTGGAACACTGAAGCTTTCTTT. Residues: CASSYSWNTEAFF.

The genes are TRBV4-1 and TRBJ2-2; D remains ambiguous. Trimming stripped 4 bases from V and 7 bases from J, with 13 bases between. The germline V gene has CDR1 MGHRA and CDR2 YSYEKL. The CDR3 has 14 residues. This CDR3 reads CASSLRMLGGELFF. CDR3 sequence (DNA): TGCGCCAGCAGCCTCCGGATGTTGGGCGGGGAGCTGTTTTTT.

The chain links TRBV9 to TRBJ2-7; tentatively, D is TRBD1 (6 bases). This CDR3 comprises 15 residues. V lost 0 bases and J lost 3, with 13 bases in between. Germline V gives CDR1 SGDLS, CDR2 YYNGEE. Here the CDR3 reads CASSVAWGPYYEQYF. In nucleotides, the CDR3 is TGTGCCAGCAGCGTAGCTTGGGGGCCCTACTACGAGCAGTACTTC.

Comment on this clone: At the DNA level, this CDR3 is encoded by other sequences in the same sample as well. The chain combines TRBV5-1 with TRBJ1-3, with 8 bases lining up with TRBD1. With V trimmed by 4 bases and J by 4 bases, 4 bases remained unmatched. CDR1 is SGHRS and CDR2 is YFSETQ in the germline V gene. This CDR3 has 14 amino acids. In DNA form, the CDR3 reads TGCGCCAGCAGCCCCGGGACAGGAGGAAACACCATATATTTT. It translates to CASSPGTGGNTIYF.

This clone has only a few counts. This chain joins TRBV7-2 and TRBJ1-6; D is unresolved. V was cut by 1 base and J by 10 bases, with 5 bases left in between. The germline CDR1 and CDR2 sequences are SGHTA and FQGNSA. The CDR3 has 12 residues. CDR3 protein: CASSLEESPLHF. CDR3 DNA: TGTGCCAGCAGCTTAGAGGAGTCACCCCTCCACTTT.

The CDR3 loop is CASSIRTSGGILAKNIQYF. In nucleotides, the CDR3 is TGCGCCAGCAGCATAAGGACTAGCGGGGGGATACTAGCCAAAAACATTCAGTACTTC. V and J are TRBV10-1 and TRBJ2-4, with 14 bases that match TRBD2. This CDR3 is built from 19 residues. Unmatched junction bases numbered 10, after V lost 6 bases and J lost 0 bases. The germline V gene encodes CDR1 WNHNN and CDR2 SYGVQD (reference sequence).

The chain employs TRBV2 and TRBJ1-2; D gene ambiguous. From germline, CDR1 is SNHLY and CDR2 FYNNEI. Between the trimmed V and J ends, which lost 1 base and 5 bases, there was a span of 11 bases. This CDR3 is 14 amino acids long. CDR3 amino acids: CASSEVTELYGYTF. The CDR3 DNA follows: TGTGCCAGCAGTGAAGTAACTGAATTATATGGCTACACCTTC.

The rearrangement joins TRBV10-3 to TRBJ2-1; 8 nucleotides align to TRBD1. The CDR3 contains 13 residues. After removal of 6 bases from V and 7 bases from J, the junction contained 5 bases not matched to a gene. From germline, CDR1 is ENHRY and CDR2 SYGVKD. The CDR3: CAIRETGANEQFF. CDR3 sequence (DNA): TGTGCCATCAGGGAGACAGGGGCGAATGAGCAGTTCTTC.

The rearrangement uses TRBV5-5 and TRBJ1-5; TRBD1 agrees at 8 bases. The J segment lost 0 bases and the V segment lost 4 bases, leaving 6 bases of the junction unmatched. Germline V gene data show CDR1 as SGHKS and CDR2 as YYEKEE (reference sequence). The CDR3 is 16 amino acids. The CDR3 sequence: CASSPKDRVSNQPQHF. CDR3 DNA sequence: TGTGCCAGCAGCCCCAAGGACAGGGTTAGCAATCAGCCCCAGCATTTT.

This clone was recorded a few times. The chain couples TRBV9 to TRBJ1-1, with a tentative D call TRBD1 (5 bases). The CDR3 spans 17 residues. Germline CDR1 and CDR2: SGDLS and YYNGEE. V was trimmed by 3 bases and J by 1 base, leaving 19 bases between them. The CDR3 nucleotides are TGTGCCAGCAGCGAGGCGAAAGGGGCAGGGCGGAACACTGAAGCTTTCTTT. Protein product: CASSEAKGAGRNTEAFF.

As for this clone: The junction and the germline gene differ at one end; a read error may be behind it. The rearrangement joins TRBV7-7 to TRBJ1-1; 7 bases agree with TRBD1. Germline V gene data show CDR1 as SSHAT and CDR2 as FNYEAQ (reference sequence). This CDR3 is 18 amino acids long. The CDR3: CASSLRSPRDSSNTEAFF. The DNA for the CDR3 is TGTGCTAGCAGCTTACGCTCGCCCCGGGACAGCTCTAACACTGAAGCTTTCTTT. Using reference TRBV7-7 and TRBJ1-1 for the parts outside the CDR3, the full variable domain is GAGVSQSPRYKVTKRGQDVTLRCDPISSHATLYWYQQALGQGPEFLTYFNYEAQPDKSGLPSDRFSAERPEGSISTLTIQRTEQRDSAMYRCASSLRSPRDSSNTEAFFGQGTRLTVV.